This TCR beta chain comes out of a study of blood T cell repertoires in COVID-19. About the research overall: The samples span acute and convalescent COVID-19 from the United States, Italy and Spain.

After removal of 5 bases from V and 0 bases from J, the junction contained 5 bases not matched to a gene. Germline V gene sequence: CDR1 MDHEN, CDR2 SYDVKM. This CDR3 region has 15 residues. Clones were read by immunoSEQ multiplex PCR, and TCRdb kept only the in-frame ones, dropping some. The sample records fewer than 200,000 clones, around 80% being singletons. The source of this sequence is a woman aged 70-85 years who had recovered from COVID-19. The gene calls are TRBV28 and TRBJ2-3; TRBD2 aligns across 7 bases. The sample consisted of peripheral blood. CDR3 region: CASSDPSGSTDTQYF. For the CDR3, the DNA is TGTGCCAGCAGTGACCCTAGCGGAAGCACAGATACGCAGTATTTT.